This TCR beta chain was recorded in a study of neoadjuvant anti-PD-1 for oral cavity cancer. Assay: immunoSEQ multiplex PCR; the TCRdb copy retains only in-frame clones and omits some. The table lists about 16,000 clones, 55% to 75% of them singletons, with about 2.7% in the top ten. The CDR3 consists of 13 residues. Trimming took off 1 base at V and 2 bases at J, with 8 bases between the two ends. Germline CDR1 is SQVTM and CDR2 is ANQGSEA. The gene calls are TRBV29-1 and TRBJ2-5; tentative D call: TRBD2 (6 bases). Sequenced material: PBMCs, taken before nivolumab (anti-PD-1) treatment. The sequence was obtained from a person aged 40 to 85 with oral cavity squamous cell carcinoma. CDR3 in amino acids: CSVEGTIQETQYF. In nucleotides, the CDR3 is TGCAGCGTTGAAGGGACTATACAAGAGACCCAGTACTTC.